This TCR beta chain was obtained from a study of cytomegalovirus exposure and HLA in healthy donors. In the PCR, 60 Vbeta and 13 Jbeta primers were used. The method was immunoSEQ multiplex PCR; TCRdb's version includes in-frame clones alone and lacks a portion of them. The sample lists about 190,000 clones; roughly 80% were seen once. As to this clone: Its antigen is currently unknown. The junction shows a germline mismatch at one end, possibly a read error.

General study points: Among immune exposure information, only CMV serostatus was available. Later on, an analysis tied roughly 17,000 TCR beta sequences to HLA alleles at 0.05 false discovery rate.

Germline V lookup: CDR1 SEHNR, CDR2 FQNEAQ (reference sequence). The length of the CDR3 is 12 residues. The chain recombines TRBV7-9 with TRBJ1-5, with D unresolved. Sequencing was done on a sample of PBMCs. The receptor's source is a man aged 35-49 years in good health and CMV-seropositive. As DNA, the CDR3 is TGTTCCAGCAGCTCCCTAGACCAGCCCCAGCATTTT. Its translation is CSSSSLDQPQHF.